The 18 T cell receptor beta chains given below trace back to one sample, sequenced in a study of CD8 T cells in Susac syndrome (dated by TCRdb to the late 2010s). Library preparation was by the immunoSEQ multiplex PCR assay. RNA was extracted using the RNeasy kit, and roughly 0.5 to 1 ug of the RNA was reverse transcribed with random hexamers. Using fastp trimming at Q25 and MiXCR clonotype assembly, TCRdb reanalyzed the public sequencing data and kept in-frame beta chains. For every CDR3 protein sequence, its rows merge into one entry that carries the most common genes and DNA. The sample has about 240,000 distinct CDR3 sequences on record, less than 96% of them singletons. The ten largest account for 0.1% of the sample. The sample taken for sequencing was CD4+ T cells from PBMCs. The receptors stem from a human donor with Susac syndrome.

The chain has TRBV20-1 and TRBJ2-3; 7 positions match TRBD2. With 5 bases clipped from V and 0 bases from J, the junction kept 5 bases outside the gene matches. Germline V gives CDR1 DFQATT, CDR2 SNEGSKA (reference sequence). This CDR3 has 14 amino acids. The CDR3 sequence: CSAGLGTSTDTQYF. The CDR3 coding sequence is TGCAGTGCTGGACTAGGTACTAGCACAGATACGCAGTATTTT.

The chain combines TRBV20-1 with TRBJ2-1; 11 bases fit TRBD2. With V trimmed by 1 base and J by 5 bases, 7 bases remained unmatched. Germline V gene lookup returns CDR1 DFQATT and CDR2 SNEGSKA (reference sequence). The CDR3 spans 16 residues. The DNA of the CDR3 is TGCAGTGCTAGAGTAACCGGGACTAGCGGAAACAATGAGCAGTTCTTC. It codes for CSARVTGTSGNNEQFF.

V usage is TRBV30 and J usage is TRBJ2-7; 7 bases agree with TRBD1. Germline V CDR1 and CDR2: GTSNPN, SVGIG (reference sequence). V lost 5 bases and J lost 3; bases outside the gene matches: 4. The CDR3 runs 12 residues. The CDR3 loop reads CAWDRQGYEQYF. The CDR3 bases are TGTGCCTGGGATCGACAGGGCTACGAGCAGTACTTC.

The chain couples TRBV27 to TRBJ2-3, with 7 bases identical to TRBD2. V shed 0 bases and J 12 bases; nucleotides not matched to a gene: 9. CDR3 length: 14 amino acids. Germline CDR1 is MNHEY and CDR2 is SMNVEV (reference sequence). The CDR3 region is CASSLSESSGFQYF. The CDR3 DNA is TGTGCCAGCAGTTTATCGGAGTCTAGCGGTTTCCAGTATTTT.

V is TRBV20-1 and J is TRBJ1-2; no clear D gene. The CDR3 loop spans 11 amino acids. Germline-derived CDR1 and CDR2 are DFQATT and SNEGSKA (reference sequence). V was trimmed by 3 bases and J by 2 bases, leaving 4 bases between them. The CDR3 is CSASWNYGYTF. The DNA of the CDR3 is TGCAGTGCTAGTTGGAACTATGGCTACACCTTC.

This clonotype occurred once. The chain carries TRBV18 and TRBJ2-1; TRBD1 matches at 10 bases. Germline values: CDR1 KGHSH, CDR2 LQKENI. The CDR3 contains 16 residues. Trimming took 8 bases from V and 3 from J; bases not matched to a gene: 10. DNA of the CDR3: TGTGCCAGCGCCCCTCCGGGGACAGGGGTCTACAATGAGCAGTTCTTC. Its translation is CASAPPGTGVYNEQFF.

The gene calls are TRBV30 and TRBJ1-1; tentatively, D is TRBD1 (6 bases). Germline loops: CDR1 GTSNPN, CDR2 SVGIG (reference sequence). The CDR3 totals 13 residues. V dropped 1 base and J dropped 0 bases, with 6 bases sitting between them. CDR3 DNA sequence: TGTGCCTGGAGTGGACAGGTGAACACTGAAGCTTTCTTT. Its translation: CAWSGQVNTEAFF.

The J gene is TRBJ1-2, the V gene TRBV27; TRBD1 agrees at 7 bases. The CDR3 runs to 13 residues. CDR1 is MNHEY, CDR2 SMNVEV, per germline (reference sequence). Trimming took 6 bases from V and 7 from J; bases not matched to a gene: 8. In DNA, the CDR3 is TGTGCCAGCAGACCTCAGGGGGACCGTGGCTACACCTTC. Protein: CASRPQGDRGYTF.

The gene calls are TRBV18 and TRBJ1-5; TRBD1 aligns across 7 bases. The CDR3 runs 15 residues. Losses at the gene ends were 3 bases for V and 3 bases for J; bases not matched to a gene: 5. Per the germline V gene, CDR1 is KGHSH and CDR2 is LQKENI. CDR3 bases: TGTGCCAGCTCACCCGCAGGGGGAATCAATCAGCCCCAGCATTTT. It encodes CASSPAGGINQPQHF.

This clonotype was observed once. The chain links TRBV15 to TRBJ1-1; D is possibly TRBD1 (6 bases). In germline, CDR1 is LNHNV, CDR2 YYDKDF (reference sequence). The V and J ends lost 1 base and 11 bases respectively, with 8 bases between them. The CDR3 contains 11 residues. CDR3 in amino acids: CATSRGTVAFF. The CDR3, as DNA: TGTGCCACCAGCAGAGGGACAGTGGCTTTCTTT. The whole variable domain, remainder taken from reference TRBV15 and TRBJ1-1, is DAMVIQNPRYQVTQFGKPVTLSCSQTLNHNVMYWYQQKSSQAPKLLFHYYDKDFNNEADTPDNFQSRRPNTSFCFLDIRSPGLGDTAMYLCATSRGTVAFFGQGTRLTVV.

The chain carries TRBV5-6 and TRBJ2-1, with D maybe TRBD2 (6 bases). V was clipped by 2 bases and J by 5 bases, with 14 bases between them. Germline loops: CDR1 SGHDT, CDR2 YYEEEE. This CDR3 has 15 residues. In DNA, the CDR3 is TGTGCCAGCAGCTTACCGGGACTGGCTCACAATGAGCAGTTCTTC. Translated, it gives CASSLPGLAHNEQFF.

J is TRBJ1-1 and V is TRBV27; TRBD1 is a possible D gene (6 bases). V lost 0 bases and J 3 bases, leaving 14 bases between the germline ends. The CDR3 consists of 16 residues. Germline CDR1 and CDR2: MNHEY and SMNVEV (reference sequence). CDR3 bases: TGTGCCAGCAGTTTATCGACGGGGGGACATTACACTGAAGCTTTCTTT. Its protein product is CASSLSTGGHYTEAFF.

The rearrangement joins TRBV3-1 to TRBJ1-4, with 7 bases aligning to TRBD1. J lost 8 bases, V lost 5 bases, and 8 bases had no gene match. The CDR3 consists of 14 residues. Germline CDR1 is LGHDT and CDR2 is YNNKEL (reference sequence). The CDR3: CASSTRQGQEKLFF. CDR3 sequence (DNA): TGTGCCAGCAGCACCCGACAGGGACAGGAAAAACTGTTTTTT.

The rearrangement uses TRBV12-3 or TRBV12-4 and TRBJ2-1; D is uncertain. The CDR3 spans 17 residues. V was shortened by 2 bases and J by 1 base, with 15 bases between the two germline ends. The CDR3 coding sequence is TGTGCCAGCAGTTTATTAGTAGCCAGTGCATCCTACAATGAGCAGTTCTTC. Its protein is CASSLLVASASYNEQFF.

The chain uses TRBV23-1 and TRBJ1-5; the D is unclear. TRBV23-1 is noted as an ORF with a role that remains uncertain. The CDR3 is 15 residues long. V dropped 4 bases and J dropped 0 bases, with 10 bases sitting between them. The CDR3 loop is CASSRCRHSNQPQHF. In DNA, the CDR3 is TGCGCCAGCAGTCGTTGCAGACATAGCAATCAGCCCCAGCATTTT.

The gene calls are TRBV29-1 and TRBJ2-5; D ambiguous. This CDR3 contains 12 residues. The germline gives CDR1 SQVTM, CDR2 ANQGSEA. The V gene lost 4 bases and the J gene lost 7 bases, with 13 bases spanning the gap. As DNA, the CDR3 is TGCAGCGTTGCCGGAAGAATGCGGACCCAGTACTTC. Translating gives CSVAGRMRTQYF.

The chain carries TRBV2 and TRBJ2-2; D is undetermined. The CDR3 totals 13 residues. V shed 4 bases and J shed 6 bases, with 9 bases lying between them. Germline CDR1 SNHLY, CDR2 FYNNEI. CDR3 sequence: CASSGEFAGELFF. The CDR3 bases are TGTGCCAGCAGTGGCGAGTTCGCCGGGGAGCTGTTTTTT.

The chain links TRBV5-1 to TRBJ1-1; no clear D gene. V was trimmed by 4 bases and J by 0 bases, leaving 13 bases between them. The germline CDR1 and CDR2 sequences are SGHRS and YFSETQ. The CDR3 extends over 15 amino acids. This CDR3 reads CASSGSASMNTEAFF. Here the CDR3 DNA reads TGCGCCAGCAGCGGGTCCGCCAGCATGAACACTGAAGCTTTCTTT. Complete variable domain (other parts from reference TRBV5-1 and TRBJ1-1): KAGVTQTPRYLIKTRGQQVTLSCSPISGHRSVSWYQQTPGQGLQFLFEYFSETQRNKGNFPGRFSGRQFSNSRSEMNVSTLELGDSALYLCASSGSASMNTEAFFGQGTRLTVV.